The clone carrying this T cell receptor beta chain was counted a few times. The antigen is unknown. Graft tissue was processed to release intraepithelial and lamina propria lymphocytes. These data originate in a study of graft-versus-host responses after intestinal transplantation. Study information: Anti-thymocyte globulin served as induction for all recipients, who then took tacrolimus and steroids for approximately three years.

Measured with immunoSEQ multiplex PCR; TCRdb has only the in-frame clones, and not every one. The repertoire holds about 19,000 clones, with around 72% as singletons. Study-wide findings and caveats: Some GvH clones were seen earlier in gut or blood, suggesting intestinal origin. In patients with graft-donor T cell macrochimerism, allograft graft-versus-host to host-versus-graft clonal ratios were high. Association was observed between peak circulating GvH clone levels and early post-transplant HvG declines.

The origin of this receptor is a human patient who received an intestinal transplant, so some T cells may come from the graft donor. The material sequenced was ileum tissue, taken about 3 weeks after intestinal transplant.

Here the CDR3 DNA reads TGTGCCAGCAGCGCTGGGACTAGCGGGGGGCTCTCCTACGAGCAGTACTTC. Its protein product is CASSAGTSGGLSYEQYF. The V gene is TRBV13, the J gene TRBJ2-7; 15 bases agree with TRBD2. The CDR3 covers 17 residues. The germline V gene encodes CDR1 PRHDT and CDR2 FYEKMQ (reference sequence). V shed 5 bases, J shed 0 bases, and the junction held 5 bases outside the gene matches.